The 14 T cell receptor beta chains listed next were all sequenced from one sample in a study of shared T cell receptors in the human thymus. Some clones are missing from TCRdb's copy, which holds only in-frame ones; the method was immunoSEQ multiplex PCR. The sample consists of 700,000 or so clones, approximately 83% of them appearing once. These data are also associated with another study on human thymus T cells.

Sequenced sample: thymocytes. The receptors here all came from a girl under two years old with a congenital heart defect.

CDR3 sequence reads: CASSAIYYEQYF. In DNA, the CDR3 is TGTGCCAGCAGCGCAATTTACTACGAGCAGTACTTC. The chain has TRBV7-9 and TRBJ2-5; D call uncertain. The J call may be mistaken, given a closer DNA end match to TRBJ2-7. CDR1 is SEHNR and CDR2 is FQNEAQ in the germline V gene (reference sequence). CDR3 length: 12 residues.

This sequence joins TRBV4-2 and TRBJ2-1; 9 bases line up with TRBD1. CDR1 LGHNA and CDR2 YNFKEQ come from the germline V gene. The CDR3 consists of 22 residues. Losses at the gene ends were 4 bases for V and 5 bases for J; bases not matched to a gene: 27. CDR3 coding DNA: TGTGCCAGCAGCCCCCCCATACCTACTGGGACAGGGTGTAGAGGATGGGACAATGAGCAGTTCTTC. Translating it yields CASSPPIPTGTGCRGWDNEQFF.

This chain connects TRBV14 to TRBJ2-5; 8 bases align to TRBD2. This CDR3 region has 16 residues. The germline V gene encodes CDR1 SGHDN and CDR2 FVKESK. V lost 2 bases to trimming and J lost 2 bases; unmatched junction nucleotides: 7. Here the CDR3 reads CASSQNFPGGQETQYF. CDR3 coding DNA: TGTGCCAGCAGCCAAAACTTTCCGGGGGGGCAAGAGACCCAGTACTTC.

The rearrangement links TRBV6-5 to TRBJ1-2; 8 bases fit TRBD1. The CDR3 is 14 residues long. Germline CDR1 reads MNHEY; CDR2 reads SVGAGI. The V gene end was trimmed by 2 bases and the J gene end by 6 bases; junction bases not matched to a gene: 5. DNA for the CDR3: TGTGCCAGCAGTTACGGCGGCAGGGGGCATGGCTACACCTTC. Protein product: CASSYGGRGHGYTF.

The V gene is TRBV9, the J gene TRBJ1-1; D is perhaps TRBD1 (5 bases). Trimming removed 2 bases at V and 2 bases at J, with 22 bases between. CDR3 length equals 18 residues. Germline lookup yields CDR1 SGDLS and CDR2 YYNGEE. CDR3 protein: CASSVGIGGGGDNTEAFF. The CDR3 DNA reads as TGTGCCAGCAGCGTCGGGATTGGGGGGGGAGGGGATAACACTGAAGCTTTCTTT.

This sequence joins TRBV18 and TRBJ1-4; 7 nucleotides align to TRBD1. Germline assignment: CDR1 KGHSH and CDR2 LQKENI. This CDR3 comprises 14 residues. V was pared by 4 bases and J by 11 bases, with 10 bases of the junction left unmatched. CDR3 coding DNA: TGTGCCAGCTCACGCCGGACATCACAGGGGAAACTGTTTTTT. Translation gives CASSRRTSQGKLFF.

The chain links TRBV13 to TRBJ2-4, with 10 bases lining up with TRBD2. The V gene end was trimmed by 5 bases and the J gene end by 3 bases; junction bases not matched to a gene: 19. Germline assignment: CDR1 PRHDT and CDR2 FYEKMQ (reference sequence). CDR3 length equals 20 residues. CDR3 residues: CASSQTGLSGGAGVKNIQYF. CDR3 coding DNA: TGTGCCAGCAGCCAAACAGGGTTAAGCGGGGGGGCCGGGGTCAAAAACATTCAGTACTTC. Full variable domain (missing parts from reference TRBV13 and TRBJ2-4): AAGVIQSPRHLIKEKRETATLKCYPIPRHDTVYWYQQGPGQDPQFLISFYEKMQSDKGSIPDRFSAQQFSDYHSELNMSSLELGDSALYFCASSQTGLSGGAGVKNIQYFGAGTRLSVL.

The V call is TRBV28, the J call TRBJ1-6, with D unresolved. This CDR3 comprises 17 residues. Germline V lookup: CDR1 MDHEN, CDR2 SYDVKM. Trimming stripped 2 bases from V and 0 bases from J, with 11 bases between. The CDR3 bases are TGTGCCAGCAGTTTAAGTCACTTTAGCTCCTATAATTCACCCCTCCACTTT. This gives the protein CASSLSHFSSYNSPLHF. The entire variable domain, with the rest obtained from reference TRBV28 and TRBJ1-6, is as follows: DVKVTQSSRYLVKRTGEKVFLECVQDMDHENMFWYRQDPGLGLRLIYFSYDVKMKEKGDIPEGYSVSREKKERFSLILESASTNQTSMYLCASSLSHFSSYNSPLHFGNGTRLTVT.

V and J are TRBV27 and TRBJ1-6, with 8 nucleotides matching TRBD1. V dropped 1 base and J dropped 8; count of bases not matched to a gene: 10. The length of the CDR3 is 17 residues. The germline V gene has CDR1 MNHEY and CDR2 SMNVEV (reference sequence). The CDR3 region has the DNA TGTGCCAGCAGTTTATTAGAGCCAGGGGGCTTCTATTCACCCCTCCACTTT. Protein sequence: CASSLLEPGGFYSPLHF.

The chain recombines TRBV27 with TRBJ2-7; 7 nucleotides match TRBD1. Per germline, CDR1 MNHEY and CDR2 SMNVEV (reference sequence). The CDR3 is 15 amino acids. The V gene end was trimmed by 6 bases and the J gene end by 6 bases; junction bases not matched to a gene: 14. CDR3 region: CASSRQGGVSTEQYF. CDR3 bases: TGTGCCAGCAGCCGACAGGGCGGAGTATCTACCGAGCAGTACTTC.

The V call is TRBV5-1, the J call TRBJ1-2; 7 bases are shared with TRBD1. The CDR3 totals 18 residues. J lost 0 bases, V lost 3 bases, and 14 bases had no gene match. CDR1 is SGHRS and CDR2 is YFSETQ in the germline V gene. The CDR3 DNA follows: TGCGCCAGCAGCTCTACTCAACAGGGGCCAGAAGCTAACTATGGCTACACCTTC. Amino acid sequence: CASSSTQQGPEANYGYTF.

This chain links TRBV7-9 with TRBJ1-2, with D maybe TRBD1 (5 bases). With 5 bases removed from V and 7 bases from J, the gap between germline ends came to 20 bases. The CDR3 has 15 residues. The germline V gene encodes CDR1 SEHNR and CDR2 FQNEAQ (reference sequence). The CDR3 bases are TGTGCCAGCAGCCAGACTTGGATAGGGGCCTGTGGCTACACCTTC. It translates to CASSQTWIGACGYTF.

The chain recombines TRBV5-1 with TRBJ1-3; 7 bases agree with TRBD1. CDR3 length equals 19 residues. Germline values: CDR1 SGHRS, CDR2 YFSETQ. V lost 4 bases, J lost 0 bases, and 16 bases stayed unmatched. CDR3 DNA: TGCGCCAGCAGCCGCGGACGGATAACAGGGGAGTACTCTGGAAACACCATATATTTT. Translating it yields CASSRGRITGEYSGNTIYF.

The chain recombines TRBV6-1 with TRBJ2-5; D might be TRBD1 (5 bases). The length of the CDR3 is 19 residues. Germline assignment: CDR1 MNHNS and CDR2 SASEGT. The V and J ends lost 0 bases and 5 bases respectively, with 25 bases between them. The chain's CDR3 is CASSEAKYVAGMDGETQYF. Written as DNA, the CDR3 is TGTGCCAGCAGTGAAGCAAAGTATGTGGCAGGGATGGATGGTGAGACCCAGTACTTC.